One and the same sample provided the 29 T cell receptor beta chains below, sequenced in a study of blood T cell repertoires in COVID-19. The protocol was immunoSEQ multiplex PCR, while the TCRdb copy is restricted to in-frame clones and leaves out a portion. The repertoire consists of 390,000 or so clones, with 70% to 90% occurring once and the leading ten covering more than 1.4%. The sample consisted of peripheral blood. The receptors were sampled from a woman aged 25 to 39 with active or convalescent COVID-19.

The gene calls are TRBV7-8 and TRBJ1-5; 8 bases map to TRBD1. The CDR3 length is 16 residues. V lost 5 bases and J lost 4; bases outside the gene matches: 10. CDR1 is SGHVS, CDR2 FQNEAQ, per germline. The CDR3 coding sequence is TGTGCCAGCAGCACAATGTCAGGGGGCTTAAATCAGCCCCAGCATTTT. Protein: CASSTMSGGLNQPQHF.

CDR3 loop: CASRREGTGFQPQHF. DNA for the CDR3: TGTGCCAGCAGACGTGAGGGGACAGGGTTTCAGCCCCAGCATTTT. This chain joins TRBV6-5 and TRBJ1-5, with 9 nucleotides matching TRBD1. V was pared by 6 bases and J by 6 bases, with 9 bases of the junction left unmatched. The CDR3 runs to 15 residues. Germline CDR1 and CDR2: MNHEY and SVGAGI.

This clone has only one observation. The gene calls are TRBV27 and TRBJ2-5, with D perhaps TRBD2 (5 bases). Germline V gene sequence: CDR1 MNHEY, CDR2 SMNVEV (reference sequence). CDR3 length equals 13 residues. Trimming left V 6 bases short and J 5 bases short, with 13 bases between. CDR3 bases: TGTGCCAGCAGCCGGGAAGGATGGGAGACCCAGTACTTC. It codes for CASSREGWETQYF.

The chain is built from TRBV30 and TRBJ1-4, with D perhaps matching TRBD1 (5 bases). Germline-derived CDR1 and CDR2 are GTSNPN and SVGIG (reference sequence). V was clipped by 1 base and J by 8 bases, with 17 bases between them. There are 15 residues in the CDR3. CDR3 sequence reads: CAWSEGILGVEKLFF. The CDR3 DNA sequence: TGTGCCTGGAGTGAGGGGATTCTTGGGGTCGAAAAACTGTTTTTT.

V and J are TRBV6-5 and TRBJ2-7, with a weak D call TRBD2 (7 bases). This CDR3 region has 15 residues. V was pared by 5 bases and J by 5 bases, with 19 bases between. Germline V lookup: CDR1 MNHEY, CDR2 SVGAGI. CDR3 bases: TGTGCCAGCAGTACGAACGCCGGGGGGCTAAACGAGCAGTACTTC. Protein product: CASSTNAGGLNEQYF.

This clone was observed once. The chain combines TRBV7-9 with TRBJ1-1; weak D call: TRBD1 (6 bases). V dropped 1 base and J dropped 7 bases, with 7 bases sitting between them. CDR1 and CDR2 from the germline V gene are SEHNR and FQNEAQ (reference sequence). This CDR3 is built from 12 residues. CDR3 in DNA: TGTGCCAGCAGCTTAGAGACAGGTGAAGCTTTCTTT. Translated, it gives CASSLETGEAFF.

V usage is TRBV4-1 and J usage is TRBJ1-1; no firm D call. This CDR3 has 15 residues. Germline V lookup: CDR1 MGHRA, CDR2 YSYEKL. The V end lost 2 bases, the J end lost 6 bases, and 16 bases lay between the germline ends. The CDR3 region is CASSQPKLRRAEAFF. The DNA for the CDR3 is TGCGCCAGCAGCCAACCAAAACTTCGGAGGGCTGAAGCTTTCTTT.

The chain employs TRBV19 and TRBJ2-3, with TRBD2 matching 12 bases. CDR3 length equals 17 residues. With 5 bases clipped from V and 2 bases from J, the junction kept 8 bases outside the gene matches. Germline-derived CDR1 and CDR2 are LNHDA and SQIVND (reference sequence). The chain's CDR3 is CASSPRLAGVATDTQYF. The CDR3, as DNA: TGTGCCAGTAGTCCAAGACTAGCGGGGGTAGCCACAGATACGCAGTATTTT.

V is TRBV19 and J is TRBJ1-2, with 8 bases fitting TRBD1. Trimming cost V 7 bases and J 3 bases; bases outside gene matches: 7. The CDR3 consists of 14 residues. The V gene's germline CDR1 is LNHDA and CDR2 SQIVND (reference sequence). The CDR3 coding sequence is TGTGCCAGTAAGCTAACAGGGGGAGACTATGGCTACACCTTC. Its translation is CASKLTGGDYGYTF.

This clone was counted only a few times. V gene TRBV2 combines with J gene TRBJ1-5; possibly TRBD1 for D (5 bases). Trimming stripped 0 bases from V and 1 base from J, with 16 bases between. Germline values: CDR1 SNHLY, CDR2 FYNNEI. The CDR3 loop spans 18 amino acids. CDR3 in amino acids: CASSEAMNLGGSNQPQHF. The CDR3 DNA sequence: TGTGCCAGCAGTGAAGCTATGAACTTGGGGGGAAGCAATCAGCCCCAGCATTTT.

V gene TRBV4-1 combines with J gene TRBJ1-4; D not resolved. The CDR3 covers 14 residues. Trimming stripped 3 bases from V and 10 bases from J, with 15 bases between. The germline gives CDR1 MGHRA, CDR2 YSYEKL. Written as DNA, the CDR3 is TGCGCCAGCAGCCAGTCCTTGTCGCTCGGAAAACTGTTTTTT. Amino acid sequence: CASSQSLSLGKLFF.

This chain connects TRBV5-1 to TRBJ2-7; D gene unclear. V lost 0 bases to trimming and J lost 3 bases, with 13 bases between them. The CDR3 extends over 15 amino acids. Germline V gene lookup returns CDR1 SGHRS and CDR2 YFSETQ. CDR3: CASSLAPAQFYEQYF. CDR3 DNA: TGCGCCAGCAGCTTGGCTCCAGCGCAATTCTACGAGCAGTACTTC.

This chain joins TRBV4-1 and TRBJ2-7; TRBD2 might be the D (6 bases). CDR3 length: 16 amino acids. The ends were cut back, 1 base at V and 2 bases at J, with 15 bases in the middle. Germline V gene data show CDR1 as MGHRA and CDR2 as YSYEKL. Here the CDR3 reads CASSQVVGGETYEQYF. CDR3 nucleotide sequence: TGCGCCAGCAGCCAAGTTGTCGGCGGGGAAACCTACGAGCAGTACTTC.

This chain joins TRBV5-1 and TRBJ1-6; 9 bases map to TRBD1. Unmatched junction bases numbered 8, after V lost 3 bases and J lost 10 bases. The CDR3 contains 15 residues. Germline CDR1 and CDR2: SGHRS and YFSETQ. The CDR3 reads CASSSDRGSSSPLHF. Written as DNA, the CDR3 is TGCGCCAGCAGCTCGGACAGGGGAAGTTCCTCACCCCTCCACTTT.

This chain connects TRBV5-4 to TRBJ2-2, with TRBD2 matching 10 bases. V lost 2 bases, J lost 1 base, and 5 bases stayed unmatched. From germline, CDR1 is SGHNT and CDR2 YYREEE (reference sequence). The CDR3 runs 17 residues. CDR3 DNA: TGTGCCAGCAGCTTAGCGGGGGGGCTTAGGAACACCGGGGAGCTGTTTTTT. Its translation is CASSLAGGLRNTGELFF. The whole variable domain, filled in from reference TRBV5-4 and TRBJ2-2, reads ETGVTQSPTHLIKTRGQQVTLRCSSQSGHNTVSWYQQALGQGPQFIFQYYREEENGRGNFPPRFSGLQFPNYSSELNVNALELDDSALYLCASSLAGGLRNTGELFFGEGSRLTVL.

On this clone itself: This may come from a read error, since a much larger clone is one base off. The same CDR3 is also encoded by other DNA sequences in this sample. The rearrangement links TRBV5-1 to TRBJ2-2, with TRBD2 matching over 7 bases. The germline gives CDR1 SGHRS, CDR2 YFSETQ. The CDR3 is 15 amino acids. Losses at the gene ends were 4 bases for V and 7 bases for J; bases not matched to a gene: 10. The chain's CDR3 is CASSPRLGGDGELFF. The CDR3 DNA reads TGCGCCAGCAGCCCGCGGCTTGGGGGGGACGGGGAGCTGTTTTTT.

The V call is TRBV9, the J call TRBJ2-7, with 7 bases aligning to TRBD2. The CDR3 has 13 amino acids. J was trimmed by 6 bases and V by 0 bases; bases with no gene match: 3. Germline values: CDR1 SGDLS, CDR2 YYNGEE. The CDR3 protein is CASSVETGGEQYF. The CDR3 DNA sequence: TGTGCCAGCAGCGTAGAAACGGGAGGCGAGCAGTACTTC.

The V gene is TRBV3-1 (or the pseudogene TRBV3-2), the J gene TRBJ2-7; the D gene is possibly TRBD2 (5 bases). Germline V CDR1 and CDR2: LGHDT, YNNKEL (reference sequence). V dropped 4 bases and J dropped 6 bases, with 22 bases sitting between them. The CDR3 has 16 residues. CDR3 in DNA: TGTGCCAGCAGCCTGCCCCTTGGGCGCGGGCTCTCCGAGCAGTACTTC. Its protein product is CASSLPLGRGLSEQYF.

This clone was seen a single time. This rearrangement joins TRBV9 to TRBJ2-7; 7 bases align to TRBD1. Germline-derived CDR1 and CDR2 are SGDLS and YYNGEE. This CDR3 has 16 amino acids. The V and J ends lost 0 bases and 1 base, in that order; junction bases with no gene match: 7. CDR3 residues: CASSVGGETGSYEQYF. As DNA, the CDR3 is TGTGCCAGCAGCGTAGGTGGCGAGACAGGGTCCTACGAGCAGTACTTC.

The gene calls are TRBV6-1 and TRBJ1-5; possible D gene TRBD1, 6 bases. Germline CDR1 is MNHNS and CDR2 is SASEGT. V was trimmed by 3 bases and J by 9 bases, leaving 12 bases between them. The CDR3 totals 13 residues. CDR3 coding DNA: TGTGCCAGCAGTGAGGACAGATTTGGGCCCCAGCATTTT. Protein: CASSEDRFGPQHF.

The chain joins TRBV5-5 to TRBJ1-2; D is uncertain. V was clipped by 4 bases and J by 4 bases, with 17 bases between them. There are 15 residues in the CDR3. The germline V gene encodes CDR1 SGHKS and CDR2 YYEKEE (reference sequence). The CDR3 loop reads CASSRSGAEPYGYTF. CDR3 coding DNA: TGTGCCAGCAGCCGGAGTGGAGCCGAACCCTATGGCTACACCTTC.

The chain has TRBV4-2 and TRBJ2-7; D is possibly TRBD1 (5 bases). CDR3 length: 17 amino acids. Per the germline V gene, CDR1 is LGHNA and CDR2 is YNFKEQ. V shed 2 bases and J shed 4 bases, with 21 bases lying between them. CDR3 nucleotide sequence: TGTGCCAGCAGCCAAAATGTGGGCACGACAGCAGCATACGAGCAGTACTTC. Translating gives CASSQNVGTTAAYEQYF.

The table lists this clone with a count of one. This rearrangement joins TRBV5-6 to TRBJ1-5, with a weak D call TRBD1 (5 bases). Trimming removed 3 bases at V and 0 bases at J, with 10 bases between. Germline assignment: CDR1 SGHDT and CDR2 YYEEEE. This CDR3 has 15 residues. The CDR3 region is CASSSGGLSNQPQHF. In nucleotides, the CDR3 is TGTGCCAGCAGCTCCGGGGGACTTAGCAATCAGCCCCAGCATTTT.

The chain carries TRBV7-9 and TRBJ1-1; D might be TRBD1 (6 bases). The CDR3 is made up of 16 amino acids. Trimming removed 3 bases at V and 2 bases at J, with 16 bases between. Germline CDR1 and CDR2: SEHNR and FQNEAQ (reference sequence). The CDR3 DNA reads TGTGCCAGCAGCTTCCCCCTGACAGGAGTAAACACTGAAGCTTTCTTT. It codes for CASSFPLTGVNTEAFF.

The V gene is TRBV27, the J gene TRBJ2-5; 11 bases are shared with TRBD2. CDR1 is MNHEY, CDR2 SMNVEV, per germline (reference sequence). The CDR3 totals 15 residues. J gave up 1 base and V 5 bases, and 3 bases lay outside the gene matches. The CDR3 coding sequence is TGTGCCAGCAGTCGCCTAGCGGGGGGCCAAGAGACCCAGTACTTC. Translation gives CASSRLAGGQETQYF.

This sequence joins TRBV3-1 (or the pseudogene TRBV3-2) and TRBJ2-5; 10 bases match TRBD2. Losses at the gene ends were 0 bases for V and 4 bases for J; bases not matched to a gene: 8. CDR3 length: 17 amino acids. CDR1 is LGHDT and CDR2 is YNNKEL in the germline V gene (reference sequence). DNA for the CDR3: TGTGCCAGCAGCCAAGATACCCAGCGGGGGGGTAGAGAGACCCAGTACTTC. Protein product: CASSQDTQRGGRETQYF.

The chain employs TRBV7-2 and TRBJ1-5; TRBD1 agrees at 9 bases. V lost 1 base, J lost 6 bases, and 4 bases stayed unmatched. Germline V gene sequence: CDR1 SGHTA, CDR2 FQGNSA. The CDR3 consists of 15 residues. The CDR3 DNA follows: TGTGCCAGCAGCTTAGACAGGGGGCTTGGTCAGCCCCAGCATTTT. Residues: CASSLDRGLGQPQHF.

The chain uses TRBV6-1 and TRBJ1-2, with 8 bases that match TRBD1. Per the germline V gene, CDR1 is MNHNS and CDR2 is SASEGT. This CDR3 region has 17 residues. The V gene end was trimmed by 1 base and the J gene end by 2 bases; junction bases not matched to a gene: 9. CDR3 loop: CASSEGQGNYQNYGYTF. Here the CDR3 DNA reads TGTGCCAGCAGTGAAGGACAGGGGAATTATCAGAACTATGGCTACACCTTC.

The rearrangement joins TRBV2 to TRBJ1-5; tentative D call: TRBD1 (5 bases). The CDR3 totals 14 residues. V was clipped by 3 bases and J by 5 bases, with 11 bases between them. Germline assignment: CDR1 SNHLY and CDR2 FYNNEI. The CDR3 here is CASSEGRVYQPQHF. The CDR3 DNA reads TGTGCCAGCAGTGAGGGCAGGGTGTATCAGCCCCAGCATTTT.